The 20 T cell receptor beta chains presented below share a single source sample, sequenced in a study of shared clonotypes between healthy human individuals. Profiled with immunoSEQ multiplex PCR; TCRdb holds only in-frame clones, not every one. The table has roughly 450,000 clones, less than 85% seen once. The sequenced sample was PBMCs. These receptor sequences come from a woman aged 40 to 49 in good health. Some clones in this sample may be carry-over from other donors' samples.

The rearrangement uses TRBV7-3 and TRBJ1-1; D is ambiguous. Germline assignment: CDR1 SGHTA and CDR2 FQGTGA. The V and J ends lost 3 bases and 1 base respectively, with 6 bases between them. The CDR3 has 13 amino acids. CDR3 protein: CASSFNQNTEAFF. The CDR3 DNA reads as TGTGCCAGCAGCTTCAACCAGAACACTGAAGCTTTCTTT.

The gene calls are TRBV7-9 and TRBJ2-7, with a possible D match to TRBD1 (6 bases). The length of the CDR3 is 13 residues. Germline CDR1 SEHNR, CDR2 FQNEAQ (reference sequence). Between the trimmed V and J ends, which lost 6 bases and 5 bases, there was a span of 14 bases. The CDR3 loop reads CASSSTDRDEQYF. CDR3 DNA sequence: TGTGCCAGCAGTTCGACGGACAGAGACGAGCAGTACTTC.

The chain recombines TRBV11-2 with TRBJ2-7; D remains ambiguous. The CDR3 has 12 residues. Germline V gene sequence: CDR1 SGHAT, CDR2 FQNNGV. Trimming left V 5 bases short and J 3 bases short, with 8 bases between. CDR3 nucleotide sequence: TGTGCCAGCAGCGCGCAGAGCTACGAGCAGTACTTC. It codes for CASSAQSYEQYF.

This clone was observed a handful of times. The gene calls are TRBV2 and TRBJ2-7; TRBD2 aligns across 9 bases. CDR3 length: 15 residues. The V and J ends lost 6 bases and 2 bases, in that order; junction bases with no gene match: 8. Germline V gene lookup returns CDR1 SNHLY and CDR2 FYNNEI. This CDR3 is CASRVAGAGPYEQYF. CDR3 in DNA: TGTGCCAGCAGGGTAGCGGGAGCGGGACCCTACGAGCAGTACTTC.

This clone was counted a few times. The chain has TRBV11-2 and TRBJ1-1; D gene uncertain. Germline V lookup: CDR1 SGHAT, CDR2 FQNNGV. With 1 base removed from V and 6 bases from J, the gap between germline ends came to 12 bases. This CDR3 is 14 amino acids long. The CDR3 is CASSLGAVRAEAFF. Here the CDR3 DNA reads TGTGCCAGCAGCTTAGGGGCAGTCAGAGCTGAAGCTTTCTTT.

The genes are TRBV28 and TRBJ2-7; D might be TRBD2 (6 bases). The CDR3 is 15 amino acids. V gave up 4 bases and J gave up 3 bases, with 16 bases separating them. In germline, CDR1 is MDHEN, CDR2 SYDVKM. The CDR3 spells CASSSPEGSDYEQYF. The DNA of the CDR3 is TGTGCCAGCAGTTCACCGGAGGGCAGCGACTACGAGCAGTACTTC.

The chain has TRBV2 and TRBJ1-5, with 8 nucleotides matching TRBD1. The CDR3 has 14 residues. V shed 5 bases and J 9 bases; nucleotides not matched to a gene: 9. Germline values: CDR1 SNHLY, CDR2 FYNNEI. CDR3 residues: CASSFGQGGSPQHF. DNA of the CDR3: TGTGCCAGCAGTTTTGGACAGGGTGGGTCGCCCCAGCATTTT. Full variable domain (missing parts from reference TRBV2 and TRBJ1-5): EPEVTQTPSHQVTQMGQEVILRCVPISNHLYFYWYRQILGQKVEFLVSFYNNEISEKSEIFDDQFSVERPDGSNFTLKIRSTKLEDSAMYFCASSFGQGGSPQHFGDGTRLSIL.

This clone was counted a few times. The chain uses TRBV28 and TRBJ1-5; D gene unclear. The V end lost 5 bases, the J end lost 7 bases, and 15 bases lay between the germline ends. CDR3 length equals 14 residues. Germline V gene data show CDR1 as MDHEN and CDR2 as SYDVKM. The CDR3 loop reads CASSVALTRQPQHF. CDR3 DNA sequence: TGTGCCAGCAGTGTGGCCCTGACCCGGCAGCCCCAGCATTTT. Together with reference TRBV28 and TRBJ1-5, the CDR3 gives the full variable domain: DVKVTQSSRYLVKRTGEKVFLECVQDMDHENMFWYRQDPGLGLRLIYFSYDVKMKEKGDIPEGYSVSREKKERFSLILESASTNQTSMYLCASSVALTRQPQHFGDGTRLSIL.

J is TRBJ2-2 and V is TRBV11-2; perhaps TRBD1 as D (5 bases). The germline gives CDR1 SGHAT, CDR2 FQNNGV. V was cut by 1 base and J by 3 bases, with 6 bases left in between. The CDR3 contains 14 residues. This CDR3 is CASSLGQYTGELFF. CDR3 in DNA: TGTGCCAGCAGCTTAGGACAGTACACCGGGGAGCTGTTTTTT.

V usage is TRBV7-2 and J usage is TRBJ2-7; 8 bases map to TRBD2. J gave up 3 bases and V 5 bases, and 6 bases lay outside the gene matches. From germline, CDR1 is SGHTA and CDR2 FQGNSA. This CDR3 has 14 residues. CDR3 sequence reads: CASSEGLAYYEQYF. The CDR3 coding sequence is TGTGCCAGCAGCGAAGGACTAGCCTACTACGAGCAGTACTTC.

About this clone: Other DNA sequences of this sample code for an identical CDR3. This sequence joins TRBV5-4 and TRBJ2-3, with TRBD1 matching over 7 bases. Losses at the gene ends were 5 bases for V and 1 base for J; bases not matched to a gene: 4. The CDR3 sequence is 14 residues long. CDR1 is SGHNT and CDR2 is YYREEE in the germline V gene (reference sequence). The CDR3 reads CASSLDRGTDTQYF. The CDR3, as DNA: TGTGCCAGCAGTTTAGACAGGGGCACAGATACGCAGTATTTT.

This clone was counted between two and nine times. The chain employs TRBV6-1 and TRBJ1-2; 12 bases line up with TRBD1. This CDR3 has 14 amino acids. Looked up from germline, CDR1 is MNHNS and CDR2 is SASEGT. Trimming took 6 bases from V and 7 from J; bases not matched to a gene: 6. The CDR3 is CASSRDRGLSGYTF. CDR3 bases: TGTGCCAGCAGCCGGGACAGGGGGCTCAGTGGCTACACCTTC.

About this clone itself: Sequence at one end of the junction differs from germline and may be a read error. This chain's CDR3 is CASSLDGNHPYEQCF. CDR3 in DNA: TGCGCCAGCAGCTTGGATGGCAACCATCCCTACGAGCAGTGCTTC. The V gene is TRBV5-1, the J gene TRBJ2-7; D is unclear. Germline loops: CDR1 SGHRS, CDR2 YFSETQ. The CDR3 runs to 15 residues.

This rearrangement joins TRBV4-3 to TRBJ2-1, with 8 bases identical to TRBD2. The CDR3 totals 17 residues. Per the germline V gene, CDR1 is LGHNA and CDR2 is YSLEER. Losses at the gene ends were 0 bases for V and 7 bases for J; bases not matched to a gene: 11. CDR3 bases: TGCGCCAGCAGCCAAGAATTGGCGGGAGGTGCAGAGAATGAGCAGTTCTTC. This gives the protein CASSQELAGGAENEQFF.

This rearrangement joins TRBV9 to TRBJ2-3; 10 nucleotides agree with TRBD2. V lost 2 bases, J lost 4 bases, and 4 bases stayed unmatched. Per germline, CDR1 SGDLS and CDR2 YYNGEE. The CDR3 is 15 amino acids. The CDR3 sequence is CASSVSGRWSDTQYF. CDR3 nucleotides: TGTGCCAGCAGCGTTAGCGGGAGGTGGTCAGATACGCAGTATTTT.

On this clone itself: A junction end diverges from the germline sequence, so it may reflect a read error. V gene TRBV7-7 combines with J gene TRBJ2-5; TRBD2 might be the D (5 bases). The CDR3 is 14 residues long. Germline CDR1 SSHAT, CDR2 FNYEAQ (reference sequence). CDR3 coding DNA: TGTGCTAGCAGCCCAACTAGTGTGGTAGAGACCCAGTACTTC. It is translated as CASSPTSVVETQYF.

This clone has only a few counts. The chain links TRBV19 to TRBJ2-2, with D perhaps being TRBD1 or TRBD2 (5 bases each). Germline assignment: CDR1 LNHDA and CDR2 SQIVND (reference sequence). There are 16 residues in the CDR3. Deletions cut 3 bases from V and 5 bases from J, with 16 bases between. The CDR3 here is CASSMLPGPITGELFF. CDR3 bases: TGTGCCAGTAGTATGCTCCCGGGACCAATTACCGGGGAGCTGTTTTTT.

The chain combines TRBV10-3 with TRBJ2-2; D is possibly TRBD1 (7 bases). Trimming cost V 6 bases and J 5 bases, with 16 bases left between them. The V gene's germline CDR1 is ENHRY and CDR2 SYGVKD. The CDR3 loop spans 15 amino acids. CDR3 residues: CAIRGDRAGTGELFF. CDR3 nucleotide sequence: TGTGCCATCAGAGGCGACAGGGCGGGGACCGGGGAGCTGTTTTTT.

In its sample, this clone was seen many times. J is TRBJ1-1 and V is TRBV6-5, with TRBD1 matching over 10 bases. CDR3 length: 15 residues. Germline V lookup: CDR1 MNHEY, CDR2 SVGAGI. The V segment lost 4 bases and the J segment 3 bases; nucleotides outside the gene matches: 5. CDR3 sequence (DNA): TGTGCCAGCAGTTCGGGACAGGGGTTTTACACTGAAGCTTTCTTT. Its translation: CASSSGQGFYTEAFF.

V usage is TRBV5-1 and J usage is TRBJ2-1; no definite D call. CDR1 is SGHRS, CDR2 YFSETQ, per germline. Trimming removed 5 bases at V and 0 bases at J, with 6 bases between. The CDR3 sequence is 13 residues long. As DNA, the CDR3 is TGCGCCAGCAGTGTCCTCTCCTACAATGAGCAGTTCTTC. As protein: CASSVLSYNEQFF.